This entry describes one TCR beta chain. The sample originates from a study of Tregs in tolerant kidney transplant recipients. CDR1 is SGHAT and CDR2 is FQDESV in the germline V gene (reference sequence). Trimming pared 1 base from V and 4 bases from J, leaving 13 bases between. This CDR3 has 15 residues. Measured with immunoSEQ multiplex PCR; TCRdb has only the in-frame clones, and not every one. The sample has some 90,000 clones, approximately 90% seen once. This sequence was found in a human donor in good health. V gene TRBV11-1 combines with J gene TRBJ1-2; D is perhaps TRBD1 (6 bases). Sequencing was carried out using CD8+ T cells from blood. This chain's CDR3 is CASSLESAGAYGYTF. In nucleotides, the CDR3 is TGTGCCAGCAGCTTAGAGTCAGCGGGGGCCTATGGCTACACCTTC.